The clone carrying this T cell receptor beta chain was detected many times. Its antigen is unidentified. The source of the sample is a study of T cell repertoires in cytomegalovirus infection. Findings and limits, study-wide: Based on cumulative public TCR beta family frequency, carriers of CMV plus the relevant HLA were identified.

The CDR3 is 15 amino acids. V was trimmed by 5 bases and J by 5 bases, leaving 15 bases between them. MiXCR, run by TCRdb on the reads, gives a single entry per CDR3 protein. Of some 77,000 distinct CDR3 sequences in the sample, 3.7% were seen once. This TCR derives from a human donor in good health (CMV status not recorded). Some clones in this sample may be carry-over from other donors' samples. This rearrangement joins TRBV12-3 or TRBV12-4 to TRBJ1-4; D is perhaps TRBD1 (5 bases). The material sequenced was PBMCs. The CDR3 here is CASSPGTDTNEKLFF. CDR3 sequence (DNA): TGTGCCAGCAGTCCCGGGACCGATACCAATGAAAAACTGTTTTTT.